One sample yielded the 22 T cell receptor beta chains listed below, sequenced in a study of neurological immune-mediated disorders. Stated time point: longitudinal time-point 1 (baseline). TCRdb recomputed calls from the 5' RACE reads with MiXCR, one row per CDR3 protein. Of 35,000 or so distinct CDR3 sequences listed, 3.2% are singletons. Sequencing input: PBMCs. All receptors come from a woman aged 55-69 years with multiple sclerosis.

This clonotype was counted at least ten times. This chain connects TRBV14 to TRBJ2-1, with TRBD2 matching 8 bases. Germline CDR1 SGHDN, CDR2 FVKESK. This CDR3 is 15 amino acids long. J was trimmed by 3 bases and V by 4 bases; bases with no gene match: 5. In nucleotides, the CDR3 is TGTGCCAGCAGCCGAGCCGGGACTAGCTACAATGAGCAGTTCTTC. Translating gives CASSRAGTSYNEQFF. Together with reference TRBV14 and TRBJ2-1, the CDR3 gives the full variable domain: EAGVTQFPSHSVIEKGQTVTLRCDPISGHDNLYWYRRVMGKEIKFLLHFVKESKQDESGMPNNRFLAERTGGTYSTLKVQPAELEDSGVYFCASSRAGTSYNEQFFGPGTRLTVL.

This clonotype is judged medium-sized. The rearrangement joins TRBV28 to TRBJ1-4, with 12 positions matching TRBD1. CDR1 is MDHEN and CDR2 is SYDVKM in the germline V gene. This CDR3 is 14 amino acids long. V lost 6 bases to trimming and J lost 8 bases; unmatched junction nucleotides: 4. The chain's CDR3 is CASRAGTGGEKLFF. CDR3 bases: TGTGCCAGCAGGGCAGGGACAGGGGGCGAAAAACTGTTTTTT.

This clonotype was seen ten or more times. The CDR3 bases are TGTGCCAGCAGAGTACAGGGTGGCCAAGAGACCCAGTACTTC. Translation: CASRVQGGQETQYF. V gene TRBV28 combines with J gene TRBJ2-5, with D tentatively TRBD1 (6 bases). Germline V gives CDR1 MDHEN, CDR2 SYDVKM. This CDR3 is built from 14 residues. Deletions cut 6 bases from V and 1 base from J, with 12 bases between.

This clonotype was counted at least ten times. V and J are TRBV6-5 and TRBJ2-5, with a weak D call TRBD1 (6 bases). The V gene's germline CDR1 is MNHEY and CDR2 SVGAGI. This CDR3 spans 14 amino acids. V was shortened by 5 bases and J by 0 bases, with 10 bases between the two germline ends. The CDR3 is CASSLGQYQETQYF. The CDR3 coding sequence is TGTGCCAGCAGTCTCGGACAGTACCAAGAGACCCAGTACTTC.

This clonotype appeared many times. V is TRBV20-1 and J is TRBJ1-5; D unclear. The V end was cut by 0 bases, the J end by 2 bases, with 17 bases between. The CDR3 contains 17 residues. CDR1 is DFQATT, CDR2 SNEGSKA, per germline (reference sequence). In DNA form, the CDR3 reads TGCAGTGCTAGAGACCGGACGGTTGCTGGGGGCAATCAGCCCCAGCATTTT. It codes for CSARDRTVAGGNQPQHF.

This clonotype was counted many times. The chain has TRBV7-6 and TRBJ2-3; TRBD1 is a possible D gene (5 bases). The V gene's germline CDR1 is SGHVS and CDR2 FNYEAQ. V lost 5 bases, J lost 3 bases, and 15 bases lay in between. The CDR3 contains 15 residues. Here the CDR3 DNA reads TGTGCCAGCAGCACCCCAGGGCATAGTACAGATACGCAGTATTTT. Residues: CASSTPGHSTDTQYF.

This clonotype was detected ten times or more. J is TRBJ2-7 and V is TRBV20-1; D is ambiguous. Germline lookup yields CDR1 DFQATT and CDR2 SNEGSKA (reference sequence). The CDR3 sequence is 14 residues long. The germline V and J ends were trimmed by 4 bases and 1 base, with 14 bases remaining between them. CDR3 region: CSAISALGSYEQYF. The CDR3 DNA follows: TGCAGTGCTATATCGGCCCTGGGTTCCTACGAGCAGTACTTC.

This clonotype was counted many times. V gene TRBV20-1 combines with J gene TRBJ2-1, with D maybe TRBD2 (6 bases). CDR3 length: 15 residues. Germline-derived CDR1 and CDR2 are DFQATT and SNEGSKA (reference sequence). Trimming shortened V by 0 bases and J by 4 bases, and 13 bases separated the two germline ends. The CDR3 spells CSARDSGTPYNEQFF. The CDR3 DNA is TGCAGTGCTAGAGATTCCGGGACTCCTTACAATGAGCAGTTCTTC.

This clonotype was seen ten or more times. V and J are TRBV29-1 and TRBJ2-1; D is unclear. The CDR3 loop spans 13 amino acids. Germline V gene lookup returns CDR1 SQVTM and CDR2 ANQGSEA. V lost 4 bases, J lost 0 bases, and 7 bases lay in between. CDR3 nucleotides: TGCAGCGTTGGACTTGGCTCCTACAATGAGCAGTTCTTC. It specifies CSVGLGSYNEQFF.

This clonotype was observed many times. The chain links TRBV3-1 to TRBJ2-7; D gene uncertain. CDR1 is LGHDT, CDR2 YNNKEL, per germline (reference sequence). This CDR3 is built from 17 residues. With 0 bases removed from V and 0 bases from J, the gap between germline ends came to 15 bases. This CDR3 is CASSQEGRVRSSYEQYF. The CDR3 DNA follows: TGTGCCAGCAGCCAAGAAGGAAGGGTAAGGAGCTCCTACGAGCAGTACTTC.

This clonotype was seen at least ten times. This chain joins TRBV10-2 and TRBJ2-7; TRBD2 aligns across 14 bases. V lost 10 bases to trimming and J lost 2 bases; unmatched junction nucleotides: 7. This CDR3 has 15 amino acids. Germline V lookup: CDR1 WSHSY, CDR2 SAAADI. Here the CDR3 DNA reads TGCGCCATAAAGGGGACTAGCGGGGGAGCCTACGAGCAGTACTTC. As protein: CAIKGTSGGAYEQYF.

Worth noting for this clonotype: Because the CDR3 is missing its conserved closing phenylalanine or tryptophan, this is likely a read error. Here the CDR3 reads CASSLTVGQETQYN. The CDR3 coding sequence is TGTGCCAGCAGCTTAACCGTGGGCCAAGAGACCCAGTACAAC. This chain links TRBV7-2 with TRBJ2-5; D unclear. Germline CDR1 reads SGHTA; CDR2 reads FQGNSA. The CDR3 has 14 amino acids. V was clipped by 2 bases and J by 1 base, with 8 bases between them.

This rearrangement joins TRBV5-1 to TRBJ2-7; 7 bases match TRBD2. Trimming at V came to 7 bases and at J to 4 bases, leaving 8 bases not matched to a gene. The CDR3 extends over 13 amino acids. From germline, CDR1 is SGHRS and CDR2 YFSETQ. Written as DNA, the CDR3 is TGCGCCAGCGGGAGGGGTGAGGCGTACGAGCAGTACTTC. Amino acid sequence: CASGRGEAYEQYF.

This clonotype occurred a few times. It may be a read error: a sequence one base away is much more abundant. CDR3 bases: TGTGCCAGCTGTCAGACTAGCGGGGGGGACTACGAGCAGTTCTTC. Its protein is CASCQTSGGDYEQFF. This sequence joins TRBV6-2 or TRBV6-3 and TRBJ2-1; TRBD2 matches 14 bases. The CDR3 is 15 amino acids. Trimming removed 8 bases from V and 10 bases from J; junction bases left unmatched: 10. CDR1 MNHEY and CDR2 SVGEGT come from the germline V gene.

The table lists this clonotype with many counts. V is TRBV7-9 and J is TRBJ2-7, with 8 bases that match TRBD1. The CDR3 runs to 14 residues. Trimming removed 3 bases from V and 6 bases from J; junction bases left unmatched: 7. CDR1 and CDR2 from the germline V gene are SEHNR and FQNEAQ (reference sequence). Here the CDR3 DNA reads TGTGCCAGCAGCTTCGGACAGGGTGGAGGCGAGCAGTACTTC. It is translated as CASSFGQGGGEQYF.

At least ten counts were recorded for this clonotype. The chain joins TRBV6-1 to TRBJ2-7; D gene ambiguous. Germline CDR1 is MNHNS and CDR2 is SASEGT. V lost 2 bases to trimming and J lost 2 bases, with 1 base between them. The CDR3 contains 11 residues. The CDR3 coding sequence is TGTGCCAGCAGTGAACCCTACGAGCAGTACTTC. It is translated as CASSEPYEQYF.

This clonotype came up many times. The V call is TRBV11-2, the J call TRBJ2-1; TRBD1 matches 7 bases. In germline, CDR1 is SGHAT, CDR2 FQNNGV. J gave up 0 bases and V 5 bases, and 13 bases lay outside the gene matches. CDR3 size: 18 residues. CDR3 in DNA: TGTGCCAGCAGCCCTCTGCCGAAGACAGGGTCCTCCTACAATGAGCAGTTCTTC. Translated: CASSPLPKTGSSYNEQFF. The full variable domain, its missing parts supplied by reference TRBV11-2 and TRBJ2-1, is EAGVAQSPRYKIIEKRQSVAFWCNPISGHATLYWYQQILGQGPKLLIQFQNNGVVDDSQLPKDRFSAERLKGVDSTLKIQPAKLEDSAVYLCASSPLPKTGSSYNEQFFGPGTRLTVL.

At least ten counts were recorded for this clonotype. The CDR3 protein is CSATPDGSSNQPQHF. CDR3 nucleotide sequence: TGCAGTGCTACCCCCGACGGAAGTAGCAATCAGCCCCAGCATTTT. The genes are TRBV20-1 and TRBJ1-5; D uncertain. The CDR3 has 15 amino acids. From germline, CDR1 is DFQATT and CDR2 SNEGSKA (reference sequence). V was shortened by 4 bases and J by 0 bases, with 13 bases between the two germline ends.

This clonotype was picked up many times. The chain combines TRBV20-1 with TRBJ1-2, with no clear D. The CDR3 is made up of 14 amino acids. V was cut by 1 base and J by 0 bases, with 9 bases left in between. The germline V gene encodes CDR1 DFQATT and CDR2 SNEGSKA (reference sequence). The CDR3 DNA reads TGCAGTGCTAGAGTCACCGATACTAACTATGGCTACACCTTC. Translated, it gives CSARVTDTNYGYTF.

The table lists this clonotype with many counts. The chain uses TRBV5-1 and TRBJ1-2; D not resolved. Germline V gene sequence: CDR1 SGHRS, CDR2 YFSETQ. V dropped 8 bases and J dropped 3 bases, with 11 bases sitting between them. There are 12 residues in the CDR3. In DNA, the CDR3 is TGCGCCAGTTCCGAAGGTGACTATGGCTACACCTTC. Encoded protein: CASSEGDYGYTF.

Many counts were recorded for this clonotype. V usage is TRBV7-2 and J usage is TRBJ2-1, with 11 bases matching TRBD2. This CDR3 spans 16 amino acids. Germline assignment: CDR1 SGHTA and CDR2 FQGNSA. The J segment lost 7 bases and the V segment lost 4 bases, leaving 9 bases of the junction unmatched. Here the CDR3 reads CASSSIAGGLGNEQFF. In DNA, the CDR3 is TGTGCCAGCAGCTCAATAGCGGGGGGGCTGGGGAATGAGCAGTTCTTC.

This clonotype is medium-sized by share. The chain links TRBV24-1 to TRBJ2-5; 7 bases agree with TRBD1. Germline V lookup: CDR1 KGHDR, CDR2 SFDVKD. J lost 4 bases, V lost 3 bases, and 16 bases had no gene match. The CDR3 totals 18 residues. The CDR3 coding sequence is TGTGCCACCAGTGATCGACGGACGCGACAGGGCGCCAGAGAGACCCAGTACTTC. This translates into CATSDRRTRQGARETQYF.